This T cell receptor (beta chain) stems from a study of blood T cells in healthy people across ages. Looking at the study overall: About one barcoded beta molecule was captured per two T cells (by template switching).

The ends were cut back, 5 bases at V and 7 bases at J, with 8 bases in the middle. CDR3 size: 11 residues. Germline loops: CDR1 SGHTA, CDR2 FQGNSA. Regarding the study as a whole: TCR beta diversity correlated strongly with naive T cell percentage. When set beside aged donors, long-lived donors presented more naive CD4+ cells and higher diversity.

This clonotype appeared many times. The antigen is undetermined. Combining a sample-barcoded 5' primer with a J-beta primer mix, a second PCR ran for roughly 7 to 11 cycles. Carrying 12 random nucleotides, a template-switch adaptor labeled each individual cDNA molecule. One entry per CDR3 protein, called by TCRdb with MiXCR from the 5' RACE reads. The data show approximately 2,000,000 distinct CDR3 sequences, 30% to 40% seen once. The chain combines TRBV7-2 with TRBJ2-5, with a weak D call TRBD2 (5 bases). The sample was blood. This sequence was found in a human donor in good health. In DNA form, the CDR3 reads TGTGCCAGCAGCCCCGGGGTGACCCAGTACTTC. It codes for CASSPGVTQYF.